This TCR beta chain was documented in a study of T-cell reconstitution after alpha-beta-depleted transplantation in children. Overall study findings and caveats: There were some patients whose high TCRbeta diversity at day 60 came from surviving recipient T cells and thymic progenitors. T-cell counts and diversity at one year following transplant were attributed mainly to newly produced T cells. Reportedly, roughly two months post-transplant, alpha-beta T cells arose from several hundred expanded graft clones.

TCRbeta library construction was performed incorporating unique molecular identifiers. TCRdb ran MiXCR on the PCR reads and lists one entry per CDR3 protein. The sample has about 400,000 distinct CDR3 sequences; roughly 15% are singletons. The CDR3 loop spans 14 amino acids. CDR1 and CDR2 (germline): WSHSY, SAAADI. The V gene end was trimmed by 6 bases and the J gene end by 4 bases; junction bases not matched to a gene: 3. This clonotype came up many times. Antigen unknown. The TCR comes from a boy under two years old who had a stem cell transplant for Wiskott-Aldrich syndrome, so the T cells may come from the graft donor. Sample: PBMCs, mostly from graft donor cells, taken 360 days after TCRalphabeta/CD19-depleted stem cell transplant. J is TRBJ2-2 and V is TRBV10-2; 9 bases align to TRBD2. The CDR3 spells CASSGSGSTGELFF. The CDR3 DNA reads as TGCGCCAGCAGCGGTAGCGGGAGCACCGGGGAGCTGTTTTTT.